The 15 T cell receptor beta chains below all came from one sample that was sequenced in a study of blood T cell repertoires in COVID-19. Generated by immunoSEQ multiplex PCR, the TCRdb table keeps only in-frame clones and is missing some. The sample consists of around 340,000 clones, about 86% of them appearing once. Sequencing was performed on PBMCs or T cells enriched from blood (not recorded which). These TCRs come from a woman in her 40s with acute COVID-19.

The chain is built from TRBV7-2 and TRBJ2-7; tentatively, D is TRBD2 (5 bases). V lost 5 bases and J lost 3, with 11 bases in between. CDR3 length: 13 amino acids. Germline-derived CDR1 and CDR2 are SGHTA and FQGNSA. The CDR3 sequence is CASSRPGFYEQYF. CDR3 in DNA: TGTGCCAGCAGCCGACCGGGGTTCTACGAGCAGTACTTC.

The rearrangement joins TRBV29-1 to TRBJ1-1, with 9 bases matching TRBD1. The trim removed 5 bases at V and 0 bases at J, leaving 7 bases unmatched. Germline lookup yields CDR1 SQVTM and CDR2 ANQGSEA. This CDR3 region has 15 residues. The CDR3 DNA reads TGCAGCGTTTCCTACAGGGGGCGTCTGAACACTGAAGCTTTCTTT. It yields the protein CSVSYRGRLNTEAFF.

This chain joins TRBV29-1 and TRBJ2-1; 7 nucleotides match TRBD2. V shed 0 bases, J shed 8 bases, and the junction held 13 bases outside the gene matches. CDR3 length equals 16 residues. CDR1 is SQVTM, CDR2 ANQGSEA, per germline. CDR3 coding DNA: TGCAGCGTTGAAGATTGGAGGGAGGGCCGTACGTATGAGCAGTTCTTC. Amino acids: CSVEDWREGRTYEQFF.

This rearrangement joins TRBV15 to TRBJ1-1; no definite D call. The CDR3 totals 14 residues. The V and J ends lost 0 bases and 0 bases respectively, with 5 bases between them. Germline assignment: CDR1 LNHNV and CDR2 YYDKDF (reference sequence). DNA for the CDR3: TGTGCCACCAGCAGAGAACGGTTGAACACTGAAGCTTTCTTT. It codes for CATSRERLNTEAFF.

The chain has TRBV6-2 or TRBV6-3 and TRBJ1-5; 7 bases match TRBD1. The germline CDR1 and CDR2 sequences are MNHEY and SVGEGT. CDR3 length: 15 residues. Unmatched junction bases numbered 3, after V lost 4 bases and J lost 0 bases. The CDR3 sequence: CASSSDRNSNQPQHF. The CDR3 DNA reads TGTGCCAGCAGTTCGGACAGGAATAGCAATCAGCCCCAGCATTTT.

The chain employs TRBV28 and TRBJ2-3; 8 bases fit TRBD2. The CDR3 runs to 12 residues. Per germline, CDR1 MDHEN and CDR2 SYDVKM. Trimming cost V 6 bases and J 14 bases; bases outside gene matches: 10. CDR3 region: CASSVVGTSGYF. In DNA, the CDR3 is TGTGCCAGCAGCGTTGTAGGGACTAGTGGGTATTTT.

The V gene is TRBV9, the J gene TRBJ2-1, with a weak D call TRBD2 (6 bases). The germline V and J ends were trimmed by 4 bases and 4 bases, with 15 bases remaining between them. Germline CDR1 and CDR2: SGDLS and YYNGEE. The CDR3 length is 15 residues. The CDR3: CASSPVGGLYNEQFF. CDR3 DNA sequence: TGTGCCAGCAGCCCGGTGGGGGGACTTTACAATGAGCAGTTCTTC.

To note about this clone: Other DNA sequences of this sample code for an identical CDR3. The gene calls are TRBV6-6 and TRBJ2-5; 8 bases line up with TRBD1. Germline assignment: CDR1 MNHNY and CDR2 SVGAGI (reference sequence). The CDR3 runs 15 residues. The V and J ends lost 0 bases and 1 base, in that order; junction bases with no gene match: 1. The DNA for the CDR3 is TGTGCCAGCAGTTACTCAGGACAGGGCCAAGAGACCCAGTACTTC. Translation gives CASSYSGQGQETQYF.

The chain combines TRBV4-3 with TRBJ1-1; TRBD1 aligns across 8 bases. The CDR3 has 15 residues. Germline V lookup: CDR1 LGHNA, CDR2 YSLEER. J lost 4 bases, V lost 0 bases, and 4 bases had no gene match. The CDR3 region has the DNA TGCGCCAGCAGCCAAGATGACAGGGGAATCACTGAAGCTTTCTTT. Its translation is CASSQDDRGITEAFF.

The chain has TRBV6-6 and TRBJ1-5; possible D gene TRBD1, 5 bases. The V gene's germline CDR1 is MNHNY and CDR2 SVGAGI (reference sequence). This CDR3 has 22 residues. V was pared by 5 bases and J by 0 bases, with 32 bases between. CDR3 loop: CASSPDSSPRHAREHSNQPQHF. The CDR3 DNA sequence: TGTGCCAGCAGTCCCGACAGTTCTCCGCGACACGCCCGAGAGCATAGCAATCAGCCCCAGCATTTT.

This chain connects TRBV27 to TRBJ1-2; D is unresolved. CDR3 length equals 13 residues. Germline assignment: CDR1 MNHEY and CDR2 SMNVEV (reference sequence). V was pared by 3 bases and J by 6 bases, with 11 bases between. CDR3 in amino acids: CASSLSGTHGYTF. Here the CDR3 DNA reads TGTGCCAGCAGTTTGAGTGGTACTCATGGCTACACCTTC.

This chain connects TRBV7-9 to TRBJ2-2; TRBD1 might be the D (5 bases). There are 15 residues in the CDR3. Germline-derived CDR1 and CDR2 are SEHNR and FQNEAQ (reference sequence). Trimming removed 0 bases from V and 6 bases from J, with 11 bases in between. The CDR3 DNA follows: TGTGCCAGCAGCTTAGCGGTTGGGGCCTCCGGGGAGCTGTTTTTT. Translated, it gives CASSLAVGASGELFF.

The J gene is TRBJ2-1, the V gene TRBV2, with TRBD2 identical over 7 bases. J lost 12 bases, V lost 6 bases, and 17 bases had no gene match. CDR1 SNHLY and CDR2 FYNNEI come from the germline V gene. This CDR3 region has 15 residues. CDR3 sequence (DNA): TGTGCCAGCAGCGCGACTAGCACCCAGGTGCTTGGGCAGTTCTTC. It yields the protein CASSATSTQVLGQFF.

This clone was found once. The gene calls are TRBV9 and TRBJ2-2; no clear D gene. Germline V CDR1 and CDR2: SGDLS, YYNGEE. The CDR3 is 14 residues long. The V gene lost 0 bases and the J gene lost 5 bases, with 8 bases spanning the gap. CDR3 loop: CASSVELLTGELFF. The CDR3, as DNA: TGTGCCAGCAGCGTAGAGCTCTTGACCGGGGAGCTGTTTTTT.

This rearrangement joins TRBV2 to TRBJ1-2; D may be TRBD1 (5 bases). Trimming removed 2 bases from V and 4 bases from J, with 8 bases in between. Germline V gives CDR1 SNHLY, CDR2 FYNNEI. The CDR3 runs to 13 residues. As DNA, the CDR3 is TGTGCCAGCAGTGAATCAGGGTCCTATGGCTACACCTTC. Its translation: CASSESGSYGYTF.